This T cell receptor (beta chain) was identified in a study of a mutant IDH1 vaccine in newly diagnosed glioma. As for the study in general: The sex distribution of treated patients was 62.5% male and 37.5% female, with a mean age of around 40 years. Findings and limits, study-wide: Any relationship between pseudoprogression and changes in top peripheral T cell clonotypes seemed absent. Among patients, around 93% showed immune responses induced by the vaccine.

CDR3 length: 12 residues. The V and J ends lost 2 bases and 1 base respectively, with 2 bases between them. Germline CDR1 reads SGHRS; CDR2 reads YFSETQ. This clone was recorded a few times. What it binds is unknown. Method: immunoSEQ multiplex PCR; TCRdb's copy keeps in-frame clones and lacks some. The sample yields about 92,000 clones, roughly 75% seen once. Time point given: baseline, week 1 (first vaccination visit). Noted treatment: pre-vaccination baseline after standard-of-care therapy. Donors had new WHO grade 3 or 4 IDH1-mutant, ATRX-lost astrocytomas. Sequenced material: PBMCs, taken from a glioma patient treated with radiotherapy, temozolomide or both. The chain recombines TRBV5-1 with TRBJ2-3, with D unresolved. The receptor was isolated from a man aged 40-50 years with glioma. The CDR3 nucleotides are TGCGCCAGCAGCTTCGGCACAGATACGCAGTATTTT. This gives the protein CASSFGTDTQYF.